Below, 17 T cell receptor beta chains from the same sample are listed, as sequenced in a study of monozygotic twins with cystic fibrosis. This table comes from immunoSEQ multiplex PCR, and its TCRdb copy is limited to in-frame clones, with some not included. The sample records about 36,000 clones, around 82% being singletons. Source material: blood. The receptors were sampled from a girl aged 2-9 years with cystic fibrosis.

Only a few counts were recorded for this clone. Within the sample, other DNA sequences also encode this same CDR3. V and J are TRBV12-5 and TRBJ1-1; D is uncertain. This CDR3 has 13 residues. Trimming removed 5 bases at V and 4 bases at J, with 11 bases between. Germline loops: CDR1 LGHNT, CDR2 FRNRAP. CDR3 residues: CASGLTGGTEAFF. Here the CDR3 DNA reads TGTGCTAGTGGTCTCACCGGAGGCACTGAAGCTTTCTTT.

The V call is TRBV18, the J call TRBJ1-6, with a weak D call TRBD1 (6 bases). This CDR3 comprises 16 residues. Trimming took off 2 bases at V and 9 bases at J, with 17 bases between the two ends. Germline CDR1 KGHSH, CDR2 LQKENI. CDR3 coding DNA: TGTGCCAGCTCACCATGGGGGCAGGGGTCCAGTTCACCCCTCCACTTT. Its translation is CASSPWGQGSSSPLHF.

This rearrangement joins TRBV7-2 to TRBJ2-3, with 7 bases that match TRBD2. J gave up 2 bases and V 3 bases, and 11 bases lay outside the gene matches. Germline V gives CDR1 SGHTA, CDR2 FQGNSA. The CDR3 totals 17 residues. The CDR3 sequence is CASSFLRGRGNTDTQYF. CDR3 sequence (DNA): TGTGCCAGCAGCTTCCTTAGAGGGCGGGGGAACACAGATACGCAGTATTTT.

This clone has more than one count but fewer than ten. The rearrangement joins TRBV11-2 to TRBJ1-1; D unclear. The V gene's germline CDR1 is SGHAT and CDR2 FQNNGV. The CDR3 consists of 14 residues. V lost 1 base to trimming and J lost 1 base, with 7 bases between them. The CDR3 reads CASSLGRKNTEAFF. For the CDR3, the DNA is TGTGCCAGCAGCTTAGGCAGGAAGAACACTGAAGCTTTCTTT.

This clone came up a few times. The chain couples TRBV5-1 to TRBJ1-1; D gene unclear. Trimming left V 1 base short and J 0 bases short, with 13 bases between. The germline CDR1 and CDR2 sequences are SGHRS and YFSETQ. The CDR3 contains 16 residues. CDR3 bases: TGCGCCAGCAGCTTGTCCCACCCCAGTCTGAACACTGAAGCTTTCTTT. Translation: CASSLSHPSLNTEAFF.

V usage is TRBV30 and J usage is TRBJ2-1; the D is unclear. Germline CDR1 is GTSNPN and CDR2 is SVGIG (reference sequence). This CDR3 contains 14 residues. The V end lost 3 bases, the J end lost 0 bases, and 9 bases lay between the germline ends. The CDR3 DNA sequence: TGTGCCTGGAGCAGATTAAGCTCCTACAATGAGCAGTTCTTC. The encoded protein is CAWSRLSSYNEQFF.

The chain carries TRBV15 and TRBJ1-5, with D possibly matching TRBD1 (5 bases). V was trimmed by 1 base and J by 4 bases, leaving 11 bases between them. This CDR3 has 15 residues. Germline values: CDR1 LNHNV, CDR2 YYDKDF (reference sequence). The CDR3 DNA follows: TGTGCCACCAGCAGAGGGGGCAGGGCAAATCAGCCCCAGCATTTT. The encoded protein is CATSRGGRANQPQHF.

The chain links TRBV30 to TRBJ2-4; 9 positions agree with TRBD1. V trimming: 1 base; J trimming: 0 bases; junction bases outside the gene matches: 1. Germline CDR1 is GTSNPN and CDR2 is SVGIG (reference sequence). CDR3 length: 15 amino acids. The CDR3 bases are TGTGCCTGGAGTGGGGGACAGGGAGCCAAAAACATTCAGTACTTC. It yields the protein CAWSGGQGAKNIQYF.

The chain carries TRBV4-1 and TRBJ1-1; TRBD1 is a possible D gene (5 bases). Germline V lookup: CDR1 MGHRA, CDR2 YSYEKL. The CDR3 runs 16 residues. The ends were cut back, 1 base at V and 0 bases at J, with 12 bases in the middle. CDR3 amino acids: CASSQVPGNLNTEAFF. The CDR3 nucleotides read TGCGCCAGCAGCCAAGTCCCAGGGAATTTGAACACTGAAGCTTTCTTT.

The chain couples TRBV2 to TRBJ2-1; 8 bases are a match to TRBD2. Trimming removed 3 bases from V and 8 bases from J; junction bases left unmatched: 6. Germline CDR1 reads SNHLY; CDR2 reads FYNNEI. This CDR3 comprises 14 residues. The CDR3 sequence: CASSDGTRSDEQFF. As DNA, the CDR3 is TGTGCCAGCAGTGATGGGACTAGGTCGGATGAGCAGTTCTTC.

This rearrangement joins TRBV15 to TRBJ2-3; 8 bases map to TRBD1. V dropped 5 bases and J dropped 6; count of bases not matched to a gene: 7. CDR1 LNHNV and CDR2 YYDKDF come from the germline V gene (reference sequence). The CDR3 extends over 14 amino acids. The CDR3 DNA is TGTGCCACCAGCCCGACAGGGGTGTGGGATACGCAGTATTTT. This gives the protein CATSPTGVWDTQYF.

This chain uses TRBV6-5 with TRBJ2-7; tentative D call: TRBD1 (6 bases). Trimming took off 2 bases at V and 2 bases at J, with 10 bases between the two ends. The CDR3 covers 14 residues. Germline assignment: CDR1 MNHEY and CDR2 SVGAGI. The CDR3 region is CASSYLWDTYEQYF. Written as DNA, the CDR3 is TGTGCCAGCAGTTACCTTTGGGACACCTACGAGCAGTACTTC.

CDR3 loop: CSATATETQYF. As DNA, the CDR3 is TGCAGTGCTACAGCCACGGAGACCCAGTACTTC. The chain uses TRBV20-1 and TRBJ2-5; D unresolved. The CDR3 has 11 residues. V was clipped by 4 bases and J by 5 bases, with 8 bases between them. Germline V lookup: CDR1 DFQATT, CDR2 SNEGSKA (reference sequence).

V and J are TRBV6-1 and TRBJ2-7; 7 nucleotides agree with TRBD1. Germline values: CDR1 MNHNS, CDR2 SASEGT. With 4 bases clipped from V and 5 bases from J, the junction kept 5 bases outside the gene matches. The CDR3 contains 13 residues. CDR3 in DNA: TGTGCCAGCAGTGGGAGGCAGGGGGACGAGCAGTACTTC. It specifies CASSGRQGDEQYF.

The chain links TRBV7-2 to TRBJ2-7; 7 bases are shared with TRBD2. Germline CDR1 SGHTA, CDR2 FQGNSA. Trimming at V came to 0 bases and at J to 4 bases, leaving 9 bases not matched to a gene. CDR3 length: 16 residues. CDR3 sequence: CASSLAASGDIYEQYF. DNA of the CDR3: TGTGCCAGCAGCTTAGCCGCTAGCGGAGATATATACGAGCAGTACTTC.

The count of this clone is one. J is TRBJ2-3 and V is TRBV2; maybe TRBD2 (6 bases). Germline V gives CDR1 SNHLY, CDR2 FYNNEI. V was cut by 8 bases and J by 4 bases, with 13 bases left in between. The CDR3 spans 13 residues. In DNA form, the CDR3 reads TGTGCCAGCCGGGACTTGATTCCAGATACGCAGTATTTT. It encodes CASRDLIPDTQYF.

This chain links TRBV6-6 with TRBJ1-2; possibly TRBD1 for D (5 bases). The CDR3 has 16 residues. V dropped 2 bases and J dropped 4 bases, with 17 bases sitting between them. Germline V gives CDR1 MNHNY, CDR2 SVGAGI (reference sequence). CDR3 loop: CASSYIRDSIRYGYTF. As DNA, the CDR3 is TGTGCCAGCAGTTACATCCGGGACTCCATTCGCTATGGCTACACCTTC.